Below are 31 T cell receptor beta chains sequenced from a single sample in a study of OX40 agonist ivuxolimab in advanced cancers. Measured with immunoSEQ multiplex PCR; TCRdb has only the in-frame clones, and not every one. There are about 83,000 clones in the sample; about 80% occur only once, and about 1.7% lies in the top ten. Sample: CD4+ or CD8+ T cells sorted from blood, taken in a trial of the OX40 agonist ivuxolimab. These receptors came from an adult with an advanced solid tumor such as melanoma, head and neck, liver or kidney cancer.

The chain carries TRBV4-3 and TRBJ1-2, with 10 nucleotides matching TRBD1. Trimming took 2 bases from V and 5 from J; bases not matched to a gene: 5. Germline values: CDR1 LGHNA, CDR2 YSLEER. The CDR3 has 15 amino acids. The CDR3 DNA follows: TGCGCCAGCAGCCAACCAGGGACAGGGGATTATGGCTACACCTTC. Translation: CASSQPGTGDYGYTF.

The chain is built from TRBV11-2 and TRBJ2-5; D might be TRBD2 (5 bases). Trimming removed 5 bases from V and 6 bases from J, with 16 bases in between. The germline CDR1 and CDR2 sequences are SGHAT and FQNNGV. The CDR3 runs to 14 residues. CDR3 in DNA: TGTGCCAGCAGCCCTGGCCCTAGCCTCCAGACCCAGTACTTC. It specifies CASSPGPSLQTQYF.

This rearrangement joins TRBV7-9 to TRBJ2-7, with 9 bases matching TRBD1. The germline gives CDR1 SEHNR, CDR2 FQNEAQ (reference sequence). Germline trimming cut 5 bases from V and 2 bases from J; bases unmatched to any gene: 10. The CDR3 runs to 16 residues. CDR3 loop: CASSPTSRDRAYEQYF. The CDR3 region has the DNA TGTGCCAGCAGCCCCACATCCCGGGACAGGGCCTACGAGCAGTACTTC.

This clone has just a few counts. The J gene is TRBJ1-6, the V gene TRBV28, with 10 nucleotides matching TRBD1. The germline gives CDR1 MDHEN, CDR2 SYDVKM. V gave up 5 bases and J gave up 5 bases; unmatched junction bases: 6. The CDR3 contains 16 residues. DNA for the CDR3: TGTGCCAGCAGTCCCGAGACAGGGGGCAATAATTCACCCCTCCACTTT. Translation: CASSPETGGNNSPLHF. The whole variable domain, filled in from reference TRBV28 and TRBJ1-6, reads DVKVTQSSRYLVKRTGEKVFLECVQDMDHENMFWYRQDPGLGLRLIYFSYDVKMKEKGDIPEGYSVSREKKERFSLILESASTNQTSMYLCASSPETGGNNSPLHFGNGTRLTVT.

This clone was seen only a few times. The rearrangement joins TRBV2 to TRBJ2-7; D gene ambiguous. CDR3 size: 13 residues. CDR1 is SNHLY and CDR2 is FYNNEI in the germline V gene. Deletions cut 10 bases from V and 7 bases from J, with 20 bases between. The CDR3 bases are TGTGCCACCAACACGCCCATCACCGGGGAGCAGTACTTC. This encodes CATNTPITGEQYF.

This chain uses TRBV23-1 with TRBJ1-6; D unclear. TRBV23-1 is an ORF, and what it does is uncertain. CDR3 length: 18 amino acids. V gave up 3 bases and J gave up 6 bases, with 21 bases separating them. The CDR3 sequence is CASSQQIAAWPCNSPLHF. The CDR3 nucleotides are TGCGCCAGCAGTCAGCAAATAGCCGCCTGGCCTTGTAATTCACCCCTCCACTTT.

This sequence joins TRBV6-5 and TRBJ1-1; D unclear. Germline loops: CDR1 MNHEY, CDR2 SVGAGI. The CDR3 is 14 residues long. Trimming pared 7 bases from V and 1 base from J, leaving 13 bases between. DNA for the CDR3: TGTGCCAGCATCCGAGACACCTCGAACACTGAAGCTTTCTTT. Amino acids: CASIRDTSNTEAFF.

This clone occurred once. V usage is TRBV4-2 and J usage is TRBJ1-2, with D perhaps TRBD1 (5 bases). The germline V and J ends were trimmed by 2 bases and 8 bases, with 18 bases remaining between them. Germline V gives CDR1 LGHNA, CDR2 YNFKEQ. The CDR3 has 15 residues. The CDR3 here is CASSQQNWGREGYTF. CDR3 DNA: TGTGCCAGCAGCCAACAGAACTGGGGGAGGGAGGGCTACACCTTC.

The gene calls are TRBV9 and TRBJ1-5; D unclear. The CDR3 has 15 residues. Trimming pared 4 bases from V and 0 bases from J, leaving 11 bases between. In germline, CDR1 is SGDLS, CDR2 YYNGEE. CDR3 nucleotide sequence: TGTGCCAGCAGCTCAACGGCCAGTAGCAATCAGCCCCAGCATTTT. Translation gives CASSSTASSNQPQHF.

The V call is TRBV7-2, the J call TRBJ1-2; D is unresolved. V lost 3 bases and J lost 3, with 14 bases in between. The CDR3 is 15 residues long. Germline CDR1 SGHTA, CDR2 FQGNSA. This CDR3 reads CASSFPFKKDYGYTF. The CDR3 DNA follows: TGTGCCAGCAGCTTTCCCTTTAAAAAAGACTATGGCTACACCTTC.

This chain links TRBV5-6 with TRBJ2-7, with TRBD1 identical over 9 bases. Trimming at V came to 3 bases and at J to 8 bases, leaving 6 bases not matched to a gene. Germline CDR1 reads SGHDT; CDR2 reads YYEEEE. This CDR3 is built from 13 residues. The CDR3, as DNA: TGTGCCAGCAGCTCGGGGGACAGGGCTAAGCAGTACTTC. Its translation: CASSSGDRAKQYF.

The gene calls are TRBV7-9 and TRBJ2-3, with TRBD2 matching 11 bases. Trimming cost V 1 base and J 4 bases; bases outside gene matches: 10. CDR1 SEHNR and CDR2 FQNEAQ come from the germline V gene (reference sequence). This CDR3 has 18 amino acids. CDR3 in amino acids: CASSLGASGGPLADTQYF. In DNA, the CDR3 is TGTGCCAGCAGCTTAGGGGCTAGCGGGGGGCCTTTGGCAGATACGCAGTATTTT.

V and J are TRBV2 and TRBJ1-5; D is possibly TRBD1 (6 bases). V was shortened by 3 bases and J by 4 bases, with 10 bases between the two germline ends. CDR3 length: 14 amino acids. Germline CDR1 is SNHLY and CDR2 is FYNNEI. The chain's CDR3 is CASSEGQGNQPQHF. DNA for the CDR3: TGTGCCAGCAGTGAGGGGCAGGGGAATCAGCCCCAGCATTTT.

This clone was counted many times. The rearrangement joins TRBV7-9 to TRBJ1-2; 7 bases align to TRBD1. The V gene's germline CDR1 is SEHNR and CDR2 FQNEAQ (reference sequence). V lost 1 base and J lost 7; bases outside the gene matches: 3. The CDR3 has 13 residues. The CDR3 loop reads CASSLGTGPGYTF. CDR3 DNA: TGTGCCAGCAGCTTAGGGACAGGACCTGGCTACACCTTC.

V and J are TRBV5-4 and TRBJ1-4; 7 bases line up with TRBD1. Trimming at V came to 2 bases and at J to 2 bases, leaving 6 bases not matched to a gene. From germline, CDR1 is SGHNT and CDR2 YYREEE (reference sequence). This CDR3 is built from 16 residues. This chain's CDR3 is CASSFGGDSTNEKLFF. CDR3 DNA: TGTGCCAGCAGCTTTGGGGGGGACAGTACTAATGAAAAACTGTTTTTT.

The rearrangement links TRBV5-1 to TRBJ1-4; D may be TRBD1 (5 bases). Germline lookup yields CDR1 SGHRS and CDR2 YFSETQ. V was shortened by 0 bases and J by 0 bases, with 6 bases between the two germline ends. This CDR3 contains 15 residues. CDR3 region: CASSLEGATNEKLFF. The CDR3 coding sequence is TGCGCCAGCAGCTTGGAAGGGGCAACTAATGAAAAACTGTTTTTT.

Here the CDR3 DNA reads TGTGCCAGCAGCATACGGACTAGCGGGCATGAGCAGTTCTTC. Amino acids: CASSIRTSGHEQFF. The chain recombines TRBV7-2 with TRBJ2-1; TRBD2 agrees at 11 bases. The V gene end was trimmed by 5 bases and the J gene end by 8 bases; junction bases not matched to a gene: 5. The germline gives CDR1 SGHTA, CDR2 FQGNSA. The CDR3 totals 14 residues.

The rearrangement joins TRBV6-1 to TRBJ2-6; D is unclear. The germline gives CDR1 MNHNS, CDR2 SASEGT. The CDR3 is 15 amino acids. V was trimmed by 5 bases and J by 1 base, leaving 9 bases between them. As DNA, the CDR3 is TGTGCCAGCAGTTTAGTCCTTTCTGGGGCCAACGTCCTGACTTTC. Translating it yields CASSLVLSGANVLTF.

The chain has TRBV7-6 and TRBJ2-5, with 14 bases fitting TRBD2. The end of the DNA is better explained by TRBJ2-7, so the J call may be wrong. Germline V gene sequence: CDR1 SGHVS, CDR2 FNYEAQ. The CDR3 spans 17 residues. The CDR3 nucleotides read TGTGCCAGCAGCATGGGACTAGCGGGGGTCCAATCCTACGAGCAGTACTTC. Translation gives CASSMGLAGVQSYEQYF.

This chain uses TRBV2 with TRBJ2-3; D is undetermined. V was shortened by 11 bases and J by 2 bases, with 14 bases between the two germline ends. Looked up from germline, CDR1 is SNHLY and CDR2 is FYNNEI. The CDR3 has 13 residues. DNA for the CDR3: TGTGCCGGCCTGTATGACCCCACAGATACGCAGTATTTT. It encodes CAGLYDPTDTQYF.

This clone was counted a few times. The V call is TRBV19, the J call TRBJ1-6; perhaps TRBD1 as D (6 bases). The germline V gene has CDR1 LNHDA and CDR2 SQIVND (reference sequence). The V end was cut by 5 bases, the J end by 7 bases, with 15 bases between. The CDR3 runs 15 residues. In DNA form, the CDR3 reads TGTGCCAGTAGTTTCACCGGGACACCGAATTCACCCCTCCACTTT. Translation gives CASSFTGTPNSPLHF.

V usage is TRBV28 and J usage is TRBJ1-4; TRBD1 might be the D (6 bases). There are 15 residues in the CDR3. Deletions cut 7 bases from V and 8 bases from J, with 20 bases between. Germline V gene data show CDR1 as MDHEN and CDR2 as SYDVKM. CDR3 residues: CASTLGGAELEKLFF. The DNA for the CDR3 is TGTGCCAGCACCCTAGGGGGGGCAGAATTAGAAAAACTGTTTTTT.

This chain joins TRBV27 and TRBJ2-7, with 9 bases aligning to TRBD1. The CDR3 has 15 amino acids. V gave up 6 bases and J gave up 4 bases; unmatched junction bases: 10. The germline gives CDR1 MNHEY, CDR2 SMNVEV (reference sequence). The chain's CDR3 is CASRRTGGQRYEQYF. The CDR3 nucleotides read TGTGCCAGCAGACGTACAGGGGGCCAAAGATACGAGCAGTACTTC.

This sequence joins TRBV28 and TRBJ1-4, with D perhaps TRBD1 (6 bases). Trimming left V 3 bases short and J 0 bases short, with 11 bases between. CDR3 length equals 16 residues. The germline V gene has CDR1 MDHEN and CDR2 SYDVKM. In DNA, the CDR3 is TGTGCCAGCAGTTTCTCTGACAGGACAACTAATGAAAAACTGTTTTTT. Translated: CASSFSDRTTNEKLFF. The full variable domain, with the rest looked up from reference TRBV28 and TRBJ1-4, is DVKVTQSSRYLVKRTGEKVFLECVQDMDHENMFWYRQDPGLGLRLIYFSYDVKMKEKGDIPEGYSVSREKKERFSLILESASTNQTSMYLCASSFSDRTTNEKLFFGSGTQLSVL.

CDR3 sequence reads: CASKIQESGNTIYF. CDR3 sequence (DNA): TGTGCCAGCAAAATACAGGAATCTGGAAACACCATATATTTT. V gene TRBV6-1 combines with J gene TRBJ1-3; TRBD1 is a possible D gene (5 bases). Germline values: CDR1 MNHNS, CDR2 SASEGT. V gave up 7 bases and J gave up 1 base, with 11 bases separating them. The CDR3 totals 14 residues.

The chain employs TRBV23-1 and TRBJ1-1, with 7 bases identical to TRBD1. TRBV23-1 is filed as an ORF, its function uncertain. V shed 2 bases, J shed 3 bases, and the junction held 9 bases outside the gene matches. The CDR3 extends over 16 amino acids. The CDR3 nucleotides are TGCGCCAGCAGTCAAAGGGACAGCTTTGAGGACACTGAAGCTTTCTTT. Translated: CASSQRDSFEDTEAFF.

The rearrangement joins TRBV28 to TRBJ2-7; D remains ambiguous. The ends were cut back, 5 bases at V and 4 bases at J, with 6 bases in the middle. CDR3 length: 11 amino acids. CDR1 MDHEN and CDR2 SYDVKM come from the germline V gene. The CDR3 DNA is TGTGCCAGCAGTGAGACATACGAGCAGTACTTC. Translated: CASSETYEQYF.

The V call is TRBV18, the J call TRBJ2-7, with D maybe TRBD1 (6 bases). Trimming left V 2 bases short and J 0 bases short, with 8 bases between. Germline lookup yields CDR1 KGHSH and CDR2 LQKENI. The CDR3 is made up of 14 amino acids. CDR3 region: CASSPTGPSYEQYF. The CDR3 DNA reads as TGTGCCAGCTCACCAACAGGGCCCTCCTACGAGCAGTACTTC.

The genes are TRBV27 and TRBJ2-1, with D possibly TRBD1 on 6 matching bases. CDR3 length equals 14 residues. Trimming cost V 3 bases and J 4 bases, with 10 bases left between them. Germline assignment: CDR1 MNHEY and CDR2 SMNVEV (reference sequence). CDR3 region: CASSLQGLYNEQFF. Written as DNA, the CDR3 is TGTGCCAGCAGTTTGCAGGGGTTATACAATGAGCAGTTCTTC.

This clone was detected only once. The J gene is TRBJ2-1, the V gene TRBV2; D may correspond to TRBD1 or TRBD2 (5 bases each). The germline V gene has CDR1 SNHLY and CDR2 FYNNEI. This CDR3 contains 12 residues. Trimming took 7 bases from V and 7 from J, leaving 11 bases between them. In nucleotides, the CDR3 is TGTGCCAGCACTTGGGGGAAGAATGAGCAGTTCTTC. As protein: CASTWGKNEQFF.

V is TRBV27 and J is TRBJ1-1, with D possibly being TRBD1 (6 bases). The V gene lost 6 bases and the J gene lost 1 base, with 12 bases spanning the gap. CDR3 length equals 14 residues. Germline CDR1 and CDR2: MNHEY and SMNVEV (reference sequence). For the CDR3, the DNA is TGTGCCAGCAGCATTGGACAGAAGAACACTGAAGCTTTCTTT. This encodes CASSIGQKNTEAFF.